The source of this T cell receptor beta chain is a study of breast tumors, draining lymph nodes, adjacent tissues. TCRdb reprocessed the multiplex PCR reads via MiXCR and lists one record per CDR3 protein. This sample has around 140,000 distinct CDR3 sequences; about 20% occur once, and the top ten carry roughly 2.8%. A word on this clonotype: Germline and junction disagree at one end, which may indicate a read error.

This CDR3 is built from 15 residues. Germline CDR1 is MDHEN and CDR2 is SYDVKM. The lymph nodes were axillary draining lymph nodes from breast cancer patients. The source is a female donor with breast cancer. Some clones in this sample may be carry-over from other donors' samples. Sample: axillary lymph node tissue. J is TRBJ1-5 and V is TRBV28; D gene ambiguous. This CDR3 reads CAGSLSMTPNQPQHF. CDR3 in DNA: TGTGCCGGCAGTTTGTCTATGACACCGAATCAGCCCCAGCATTTT.